The 19 T cell receptor beta chains listed next were all sequenced from one sample in a study of a mutant IDH1 vaccine in newly diagnosed glioma. Antigens of these TCRs are unknown. The assay was immunoSEQ multiplex PCR, and TCRdb's table has in-frame clones only and misses some. The sample lists some 130,000 clones; about four fifths were seen once. Regarding time point: week 11, during vaccination. Each vaccine dose was 300 ug of mutant IDH1 20-mer peptide, with topical imiquimod. The material was PBMCs, obtained from a glioma patient whose treatment included an IDH1 peptide vaccine. Every receptor here comes from a man aged 40-50 years with glioma.

There are a few counts of this clone. The chain links TRBV5-1 to TRBJ1-5, with 8 bases identical to TRBD1. CDR1 and CDR2 from the germline V gene are SGHRS and YFSETQ. V gave up 3 bases and J gave up 7 bases; unmatched junction bases: 6. The CDR3 extends over 14 amino acids. The CDR3: CASSSGQGGQPQHF. The DNA for the CDR3 is TGCGCCAGCAGCTCCGGACAGGGTGGCCAGCCCCAGCATTTT.

V gene TRBV6-6 combines with J gene TRBJ2-7, with 7 bases matching TRBD2. Germline-derived CDR1 and CDR2 are MNHNY and SVGAGI (reference sequence). Unmatched junction bases numbered 3, after V lost 0 bases and J lost 4 bases. The CDR3 runs 14 residues. The CDR3 bases are TGTGCCAGCAGTTACTCCGCGGGAGAGTACGAGCAGTACTTC. It yields the protein CASSYSAGEYEQYF.

This clone came up a few times. The chain recombines TRBV19 with TRBJ1-1; D possibly corresponds to TRBD1 (6 bases). Trimming cost V 4 bases and J 1 base, with 10 bases left between them. The germline CDR1 and CDR2 sequences are LNHDA and SQIVND (reference sequence). CDR3 length equals 14 residues. The CDR3 loop reads CASSSLQGNTEAFF. The DNA for the CDR3 is TGTGCCAGTAGTAGCTTACAGGGGAACACTGAAGCTTTCTTT.

The chain employs TRBV6-6 and TRBJ1-4, with no clear D. Trimming took 5 bases from V and 8 from J, leaving 9 bases between them. The CDR3 loop spans 12 amino acids. Germline lookup yields CDR1 MNHNY and CDR2 SVGAGI (reference sequence). CDR3 sequence (DNA): TGTGCCAGCAGTCACCAGAAGGAAAAACTGTTTTTT. This encodes CASSHQKEKLFF.

The chain is built from TRBV5-6 and TRBJ1-5; no definite D call. The CDR3 spans 14 residues. V was shortened by 1 base and J by 5 bases, with 10 bases between the two germline ends. CDR1 and CDR2 (germline): SGHDT, YYEEEE. The CDR3 DNA sequence: TGTGCCAGCAGCTTGACGACTTCCTATCAGCCCCAGCATTTT. Its translation is CASSLTTSYQPQHF.

The chain couples TRBV2 to TRBJ2-2, with a weak D call TRBD1 (5 bases). CDR3 length equals 13 residues. From germline, CDR1 is SNHLY and CDR2 FYNNEI. V shed 9 bases and J shed 4 bases, with 12 bases lying between them. CDR3 sequence reads: CASQGIRTGELFF. In DNA form, the CDR3 reads TGTGCCAGTCAGGGAATTCGCACCGGGGAGCTGTTTTTT.

V is TRBV5-4 and J is TRBJ2-1; 9 positions match TRBD2. The germline gives CDR1 SGHNT, CDR2 YYREEE (reference sequence). V shed 1 base, J shed 9 bases, and the junction held 8 bases outside the gene matches. The CDR3 spans 15 residues. Here the CDR3 DNA reads TGTGCCAGCAGCTTGTTCACTAGCGGGTCAGCTGAGCAGTTCTTC. Translating gives CASSLFTSGSAEQFF.

The genes are TRBV7-2 and TRBJ2-7; TRBD2 matches at 10 bases. The CDR3 consists of 15 residues. Trimming at V came to 1 base and at J to 2 bases, leaving 2 bases not matched to a gene. Germline lookup yields CDR1 SGHTA and CDR2 FQGNSA. The CDR3 DNA is TGTGCCAGCAGCTTAGGACTAGCGGGTACCTACGAGCAGTACTTC. This gives the protein CASSLGLAGTYEQYF.

The J gene is TRBJ2-7, the V gene TRBV4-3, with 11 bases fitting TRBD1. J gave up 2 bases and V 3 bases, and 6 bases lay outside the gene matches. CDR1 is LGHNA, CDR2 YSLEER, per germline. The CDR3 totals 16 residues. The DNA of the CDR3 is TGCGCCAGCAGCCAGTCGGGACAGGGGGGACCCTACGAGCAGTACTTC. This sequence encodes CASSQSGQGGPYEQYF.

CDR3 DNA sequence: TGTGCCAGCAGCTTAAGTGATGTAACAGATACGCAGTATTTT. Protein sequence: CASSLSDVTDTQYF. This sequence joins TRBV7-8 and TRBJ2-3, with unresolved D. There are 14 residues in the CDR3. Germline V gene sequence: CDR1 SGHVS, CDR2 FQNEAQ. Trimming removed 2 bases at V and 3 bases at J, with 9 bases between.

The chain links TRBV19 to TRBJ2-7; TRBD1 matches at 9 bases. Trimming removed 8 bases from V and 0 bases from J; junction bases left unmatched: 2. The germline CDR1 and CDR2 sequences are LNHDA and SQIVND (reference sequence). This CDR3 has 13 amino acids. For the CDR3, the DNA is TGTGCCAGTGGACAGGGGCTCTCCTACGAGCAGTACTTC. Translation gives CASGQGLSYEQYF.

The gene calls are TRBV10-3 and TRBJ1-2, with D perhaps matching TRBD1 (5 bases). This CDR3 has 13 amino acids. In germline, CDR1 is ENHRY, CDR2 SYGVKD. The V end was cut by 6 bases, the J end by 8 bases, with 16 bases between. For the CDR3, the DNA is TGTGCCATCAGGGGACCTCCCCTGGGAGGCTACACCTTC. Translation gives CAIRGPPLGGYTF.

The CDR3 DNA follows: TGTGCCTGGGGGGGACAGGGGGCGCCCCACGAGCAGTACTTC. This gives the protein CAWGGQGAPHEQYF. The V call is TRBV30, the J call TRBJ2-7; TRBD1 matches 12 bases. CDR3 length equals 14 residues. From germline, CDR1 is GTSNPN and CDR2 SVGIG (reference sequence). The trim removed 5 bases at V and 5 bases at J, leaving 7 bases unmatched.

The CDR3 sequence: CASSYPTGAYEQYF. CDR3 nucleotides: TGTGCCAGCAGCTACCCAACCGGGGCGTACGAGCAGTACTTC. V is TRBV28 and J is TRBJ2-7; D could derive from TRBD1 or TRBD2 (5 bases each). The ends were cut back, 6 bases at V and 4 bases at J, with 16 bases in the middle. Germline CDR1 MDHEN, CDR2 SYDVKM. This CDR3 comprises 14 residues.

The gene calls are TRBV7-9 and TRBJ2-3; 8 bases line up with TRBD2. Looked up from germline, CDR1 is SEHNR and CDR2 is FQNEAQ (reference sequence). The CDR3 loop spans 17 amino acids. The J segment lost 2 bases and the V segment lost 0 bases, leaving 7 bases of the junction unmatched. CDR3 in DNA: TGTGCCAGCAGCTTAGCGCGCGCGGGGGGATACACAGATACGCAGTATTTT. Its translation: CASSLARAGGYTDTQYF.

V is TRBV29-1 and J is TRBJ1-2; no clear D. The CDR3 extends over 13 amino acids. Trimming cost V 6 bases and J 4 bases, with 15 bases left between them. The germline V gene encodes CDR1 SQVTM and CDR2 ANQGSEA. This CDR3 is CSVAPSRGYGYTF. The CDR3 DNA reads TGCAGCGTGGCACCGTCTCGGGGCTATGGCTACACCTTC.

The chain carries TRBV12-5 and TRBJ2-7; 9 bases are a match to TRBD1. The V gene's germline CDR1 is LGHNT and CDR2 FRNRAP. The trim removed 4 bases at V and 6 bases at J, leaving 4 bases unmatched. The CDR3 has 13 amino acids. Here the CDR3 reads CASGSTGGSEQYF. The CDR3 nucleotides read TGTGCTAGTGGTTCGACAGGGGGTTCCGAGCAGTACTTC.

This clone has a handful of counts. The chain employs TRBV14 and TRBJ1-1; D not resolved. Trimming cost V 4 bases and J 6 bases, with 15 bases left between them. Germline values: CDR1 SGHDN, CDR2 FVKESK. CDR3 length: 14 residues. The CDR3 DNA sequence: TGTGCCAGCAGCCTTACCGGACTGGACGCTGAAGCTTTCTTT. It is translated as CASSLTGLDAEAFF.

The chain has TRBV5-4 and TRBJ2-1, with D perhaps matching TRBD1 or TRBD2 (6 bases each). V was trimmed by 9 bases and J by 2 bases, leaving 18 bases between them. This CDR3 has 15 amino acids. Germline V gene sequence: CDR1 SGHNT, CDR2 YYREEE (reference sequence). DNA of the CDR3: TGTGCCAATTGGGGGGCTACCGAAACCTACAATGAGCAGTTCTTC. Translated: CANWGATETYNEQFF.